This TCR beta chain was retrieved from a study of identical twins. This clonotype was picked up many times. TCRdb independently ran MiXCR on the 5' RACE reads; one entry per CDR3 protein. The sample has about 450,000 distinct CDR3 sequences, around a sixth seen once. V gave up 2 bases and J gave up 4 bases, with 5 bases separating them. CDR3 length: 12 amino acids. CDR1 and CDR2 (germline): SGHRS, YFSETQ. Sequenced input: naive T cells sorted from blood. The chain carries TRBV5-1 and TRBJ2-3; D is uncertain. The sequence came from a middle-aged man in good health. CDR3 bases: TGCGCCAGCAGCTTAGAAGCAGATACGCAGTATTTT. It specifies CASSLEADTQYF.